These 3 T cell receptor beta chains were sequenced from one sample in a study of blood T cell repertoires in COVID-19. The table came from immunoSEQ multiplex PCR; TCRdb's copy has only in-frame clones and leaves some out. Seen here are 150,000 to 200,000 clones, over 75% observed once, and the top ten hold 9.5% to 12%. Sequenced sample: PBMCs or T cells enriched from blood (not recorded which). These receptors were obtained from a man in his fifties who had recovered from COVID-19.

The V and J genes are TRBV29-1 and TRBJ2-7, with 9 bases lining up with TRBD1. Per the germline V gene, CDR1 is SQVTM and CDR2 is ANQGSEA. J gave up 6 bases and V 7 bases, and 7 bases lay outside the gene matches. CDR3 length equals 12 residues. This chain's CDR3 is CSAGQGPFEQYF. The DNA of the CDR3 is TGCAGCGCCGGACAGGGGCCGTTCGAGCAGTACTTC.

The genes are TRBV5-1 and TRBJ1-1, with 10 bases aligning to TRBD1. V dropped 7 bases and J dropped 1; count of bases not matched to a gene: 4. Per the germline V gene, CDR1 is SGHRS and CDR2 is YFSETQ. The CDR3 has 14 amino acids. The chain's CDR3 is CASVDRGRNTEAFF. DNA for the CDR3: TGCGCCAGCGTAGACAGGGGGCGGAACACTGAAGCTTTCTTT.

The chain is built from TRBV6-5 and TRBJ2-7, with 10 bases matching TRBD1. Germline trimming cut 6 bases from V and 1 base from J; bases unmatched to any gene: 6. This CDR3 region has 15 residues. Germline loops: CDR1 MNHEY, CDR2 SVGAGI. The CDR3 reads CASRPRDRGSYEQYF. DNA of the CDR3: TGTGCCAGCAGGCCCCGGGACAGGGGATCCTACGAGCAGTACTTC.